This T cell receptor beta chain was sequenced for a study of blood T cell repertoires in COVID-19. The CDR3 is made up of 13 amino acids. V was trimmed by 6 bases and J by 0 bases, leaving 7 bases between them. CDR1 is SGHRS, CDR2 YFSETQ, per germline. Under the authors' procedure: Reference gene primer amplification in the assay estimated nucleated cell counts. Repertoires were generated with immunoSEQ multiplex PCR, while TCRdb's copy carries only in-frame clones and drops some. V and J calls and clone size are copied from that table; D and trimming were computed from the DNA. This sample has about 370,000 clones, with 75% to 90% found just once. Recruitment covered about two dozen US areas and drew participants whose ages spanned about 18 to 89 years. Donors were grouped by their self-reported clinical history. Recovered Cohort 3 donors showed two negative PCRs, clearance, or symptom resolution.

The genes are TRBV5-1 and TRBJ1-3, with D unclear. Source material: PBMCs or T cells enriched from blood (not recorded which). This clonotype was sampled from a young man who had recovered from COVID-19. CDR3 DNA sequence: TGCGCCAGCAAGTCGGGCTCTGGAAACACCATATATTTT. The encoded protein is CASKSGSGNTIYF.